This T cell receptor (beta chain) was captured by sequencing in a study of CD8+ T cells in alopecia areata. General study findings and limits: Mouse data revealed clearer TCR sharing than patient data did, a gap possibly tied to HLA. Clonality in lesional scalp, especially alopecia totalis/universalis, exceeded that of normal scalp.

Extraction of RNA preceded its reverse transcription into cDNA, which served as the sequencing template. Profiling relied on immunoSEQ multiplex PCR, and the TCRdb table lists in-frame clones only, not all of them. The sample comprises 180,000 or so clones, around 63% of which are singletons, and approximately 1.7% rests with the top ten. The CDR3 loop spans 14 amino acids. Unmatched junction bases numbered 8, after V lost 4 bases and J lost 7 bases. Per the germline V gene, CDR1 is LGHNA and CDR2 is YSLEER. On this clone itself: Its cognate antigen is unknown.

The sequence was obtained from a human donor with alopecia areata. The chain has TRBV4-3 and TRBJ1-2; 8 bases are shared with TRBD1. This sample comprised CD4+ T cells sorted from blood, obtained at week 0. CDR3: CASSRPDRETGYTF. CDR3 coding DNA: TGCGCCAGCAGCCGCCCGGACAGGGAAACTGGCTACACCTTC.